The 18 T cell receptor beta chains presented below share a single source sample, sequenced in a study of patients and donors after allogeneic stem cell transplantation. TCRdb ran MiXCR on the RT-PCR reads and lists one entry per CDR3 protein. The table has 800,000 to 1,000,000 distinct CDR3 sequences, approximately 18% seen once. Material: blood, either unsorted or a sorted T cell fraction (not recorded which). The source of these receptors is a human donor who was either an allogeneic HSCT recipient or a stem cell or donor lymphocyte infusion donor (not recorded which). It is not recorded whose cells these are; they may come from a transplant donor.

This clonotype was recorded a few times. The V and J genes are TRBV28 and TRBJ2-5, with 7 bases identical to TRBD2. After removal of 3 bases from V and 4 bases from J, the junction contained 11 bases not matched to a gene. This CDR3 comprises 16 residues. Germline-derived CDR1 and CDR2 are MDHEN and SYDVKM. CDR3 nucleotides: TGTGCCAGCAGTTTTAAAGCGGGGTGGGGTCGAGAGACCCAGTACTTC. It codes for CASSFKAGWGRETQYF.

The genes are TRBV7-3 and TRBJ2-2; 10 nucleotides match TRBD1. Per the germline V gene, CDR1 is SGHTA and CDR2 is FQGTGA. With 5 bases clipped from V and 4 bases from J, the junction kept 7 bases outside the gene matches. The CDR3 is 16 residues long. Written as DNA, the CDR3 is TGTGCCAGCAGCCTCGGGACAGGGGCGACCACCGGGGAGCTGTTTTTT. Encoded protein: CASSLGTGATTGELFF.

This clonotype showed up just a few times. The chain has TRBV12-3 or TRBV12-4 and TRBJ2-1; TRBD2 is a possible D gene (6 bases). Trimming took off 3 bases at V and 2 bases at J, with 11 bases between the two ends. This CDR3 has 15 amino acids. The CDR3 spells CASSLYSGAYNEQFF. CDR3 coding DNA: TGTGCCAGCAGTTTGTATAGCGGAGCCTACAATGAGCAGTTCTTC.

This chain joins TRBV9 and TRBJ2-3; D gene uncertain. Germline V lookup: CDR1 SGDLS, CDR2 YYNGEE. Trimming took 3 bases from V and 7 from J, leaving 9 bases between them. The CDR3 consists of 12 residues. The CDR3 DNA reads TGTGCCAGCAGCGATGACCAGAATACGCAGTATTTT. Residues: CASSDDQNTQYF.

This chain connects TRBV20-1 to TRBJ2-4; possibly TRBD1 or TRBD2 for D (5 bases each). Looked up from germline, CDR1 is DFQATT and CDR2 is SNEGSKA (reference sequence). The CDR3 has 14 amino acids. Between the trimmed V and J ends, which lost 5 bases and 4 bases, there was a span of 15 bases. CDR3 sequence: CSAGPGPRKNIQYF. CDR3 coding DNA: TGCAGTGCTGGACCGGGACCGCGGAAAAACATTCAGTACTTC.

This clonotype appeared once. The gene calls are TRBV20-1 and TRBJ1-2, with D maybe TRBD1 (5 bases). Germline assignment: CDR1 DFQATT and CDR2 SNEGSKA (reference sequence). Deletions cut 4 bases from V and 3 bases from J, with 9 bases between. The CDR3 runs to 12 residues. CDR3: CSATGLDYGYTF. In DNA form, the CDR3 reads TGCAGTGCTACAGGGCTCGACTATGGCTACACCTTC.

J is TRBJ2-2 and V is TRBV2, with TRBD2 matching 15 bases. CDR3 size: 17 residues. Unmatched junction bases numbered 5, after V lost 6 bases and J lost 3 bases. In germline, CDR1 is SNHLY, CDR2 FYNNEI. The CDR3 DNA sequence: TGTGCCAGCAGGCCGGGACTAGCGGGGGGACACACCGGGGAGCTGTTTTTT. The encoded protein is CASRPGLAGGHTGELFF.

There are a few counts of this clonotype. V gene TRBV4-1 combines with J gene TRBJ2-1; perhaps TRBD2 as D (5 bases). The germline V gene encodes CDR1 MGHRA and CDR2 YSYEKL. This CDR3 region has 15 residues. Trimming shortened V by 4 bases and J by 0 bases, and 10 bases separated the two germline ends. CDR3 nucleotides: TGCGCCAGCAGCCGTGGCGGAGGCTCCTACAATGAGCAGTTCTTC. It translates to CASSRGGGSYNEQFF.

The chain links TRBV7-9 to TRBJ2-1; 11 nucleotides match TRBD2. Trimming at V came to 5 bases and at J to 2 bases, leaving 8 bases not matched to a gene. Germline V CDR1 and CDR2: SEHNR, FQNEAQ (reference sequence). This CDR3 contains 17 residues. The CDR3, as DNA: TGTGCCAGCAGCCGGATAGCGGGAGGGCGGGCCTACAATGAGCAGTTCTTC. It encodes CASSRIAGGRAYNEQFF.

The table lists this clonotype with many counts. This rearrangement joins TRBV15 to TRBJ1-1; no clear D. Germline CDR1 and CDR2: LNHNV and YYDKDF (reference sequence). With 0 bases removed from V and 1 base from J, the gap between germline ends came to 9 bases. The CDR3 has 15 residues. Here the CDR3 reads CATSRDHGWNTEAFF. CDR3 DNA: TGTGCCACCAGCAGAGATCATGGGTGGAACACTGAAGCTTTCTTT.

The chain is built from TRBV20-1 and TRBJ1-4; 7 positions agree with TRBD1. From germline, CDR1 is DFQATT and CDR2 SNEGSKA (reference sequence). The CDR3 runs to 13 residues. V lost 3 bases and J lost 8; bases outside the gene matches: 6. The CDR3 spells CSASPGGGEKLFF. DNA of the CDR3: TGCAGTGCTAGCCCAGGGGGAGGCGAAAAACTGTTTTTT.

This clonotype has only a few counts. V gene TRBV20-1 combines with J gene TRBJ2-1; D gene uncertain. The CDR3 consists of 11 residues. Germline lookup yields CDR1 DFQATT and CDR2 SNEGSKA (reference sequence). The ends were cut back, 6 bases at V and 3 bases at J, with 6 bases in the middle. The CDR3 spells CSAYDYNEQFF. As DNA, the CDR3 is TGCAGTGCGTACGACTACAATGAGCAGTTCTTC.

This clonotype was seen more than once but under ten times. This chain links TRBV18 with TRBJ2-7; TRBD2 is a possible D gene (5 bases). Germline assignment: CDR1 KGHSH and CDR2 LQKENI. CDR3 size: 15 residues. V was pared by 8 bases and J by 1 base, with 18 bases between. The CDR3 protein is CASQIGSGGSYEQYF. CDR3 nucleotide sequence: TGTGCCAGCCAGATCGGCAGCGGCGGTTCCTACGAGCAGTACTTC.

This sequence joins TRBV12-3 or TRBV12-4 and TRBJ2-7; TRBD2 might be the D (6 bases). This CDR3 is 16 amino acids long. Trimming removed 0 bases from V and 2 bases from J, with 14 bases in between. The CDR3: CASSLAQLAVPYEQYF. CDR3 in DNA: TGTGCCAGCAGTTTAGCGCAACTAGCAGTGCCCTACGAGCAGTACTTC.

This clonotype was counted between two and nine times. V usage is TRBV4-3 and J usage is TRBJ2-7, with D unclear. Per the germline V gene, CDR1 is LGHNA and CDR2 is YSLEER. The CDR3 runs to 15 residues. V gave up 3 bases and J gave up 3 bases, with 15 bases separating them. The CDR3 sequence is CASSQRFPPVYEQYF. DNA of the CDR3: TGCGCCAGCAGCCAGCGCTTTCCGCCGGTCTACGAGCAGTACTTC.

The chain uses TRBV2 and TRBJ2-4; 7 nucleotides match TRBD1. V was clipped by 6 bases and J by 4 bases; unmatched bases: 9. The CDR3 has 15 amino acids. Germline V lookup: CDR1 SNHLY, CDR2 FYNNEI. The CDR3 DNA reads TGTGCCAGCAGCCCTGGACAGGAGCGGAAAAACATTCAGTACTTC. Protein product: CASSPGQERKNIQYF.

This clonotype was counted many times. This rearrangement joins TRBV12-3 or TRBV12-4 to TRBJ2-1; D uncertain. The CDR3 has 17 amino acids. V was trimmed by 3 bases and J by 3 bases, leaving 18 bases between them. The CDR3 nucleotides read TGTGCCAGCAGTTTGATAGCAGCGTTCTCAAACTACAATGAGCAGTTCTTC. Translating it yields CASSLIAAFSNYNEQFF.

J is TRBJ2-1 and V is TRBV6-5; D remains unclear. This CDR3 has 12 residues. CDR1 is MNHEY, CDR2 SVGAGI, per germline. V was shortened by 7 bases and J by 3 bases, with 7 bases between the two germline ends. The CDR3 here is CASIDGYNEQFF. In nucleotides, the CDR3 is TGTGCCAGCATTGACGGCTACAATGAGCAGTTCTTC.